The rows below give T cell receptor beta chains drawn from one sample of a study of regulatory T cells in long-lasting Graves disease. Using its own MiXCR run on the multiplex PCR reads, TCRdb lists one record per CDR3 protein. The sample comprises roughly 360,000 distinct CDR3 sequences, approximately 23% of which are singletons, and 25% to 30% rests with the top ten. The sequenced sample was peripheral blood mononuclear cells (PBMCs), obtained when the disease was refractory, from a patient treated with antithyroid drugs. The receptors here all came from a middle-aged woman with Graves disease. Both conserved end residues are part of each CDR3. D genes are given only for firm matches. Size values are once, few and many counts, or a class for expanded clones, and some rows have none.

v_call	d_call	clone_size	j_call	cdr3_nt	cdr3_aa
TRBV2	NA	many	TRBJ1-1	TGTGCCAGCAGTGAACCCAGAAGGCGACAGACAGAGCGTGAATGGGCCACTGAAGCTTTCTTT	CASSEPRRRQTEREWATEAFF
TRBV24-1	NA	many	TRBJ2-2	TGTGCCACCAGTGATTCTGTGGGGCGCGGGAACACCGGGGAGCTGTTTTTT	CATSDSVGRGNTGELFF
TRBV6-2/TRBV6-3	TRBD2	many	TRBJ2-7	TGTGCCAGCAGTTCGCTTAGCGGGAGGGCTTACCACTCCTACGAGCAGTACTTC	CASSSLSGRAYHSYEQYF
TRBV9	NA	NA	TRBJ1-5	TGTGCCAGCAGCGTAGTCCTAGGGGGGGCAGGGGCAGGCAATCAGCCCCAGCATTTT	CASSVVLGGAGAGNQPQHF
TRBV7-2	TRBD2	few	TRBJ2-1	TGTGCCAGCAGCTCGCGAACTAGCGGGAGTGGTGGGAATGAGCAGTTCTTC	CASSSRTSGSGGNEQFF
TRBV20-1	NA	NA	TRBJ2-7	TGCAGTGCTCGCCGACAGGTACCCTACGAGCAGTACTTC	CSARRQVPYEQYF
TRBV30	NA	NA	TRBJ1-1	TGTGCCTGGAGTCCCGCCCAGAACACTGAAGCTTTCTTT	CAWSPAQNTEAFF
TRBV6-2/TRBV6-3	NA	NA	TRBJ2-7	TGTGCCAGCACCCGACCGGGACCCCGGGGCGAGCAGTACTTC	CASTRPGPRGEQYF
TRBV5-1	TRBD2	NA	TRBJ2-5	TGCGCCAGCAGCTCGGGACTAGCGGGGATCCACCAAGAGACCCAGTACTTC	CASSSGLAGIHQETQYF
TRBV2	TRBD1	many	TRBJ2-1	TGTGCCACCACACGGGACAGTTTGTACAATGAGCAGTTCTTC	CATTRDSLYNEQFF
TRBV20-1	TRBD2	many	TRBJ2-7	TGCAGTGCTAGAGGGATAGCGGGAGGTTCACCCTACGAGCAGTACTTC	CSARGIAGGSPYEQYF